One sample yielded the 26 T cell receptor beta chains listed below, sequenced in a study of response to subunit inactivated influenza vaccine. TCRdb reprocessed the RT-PCR reads via MiXCR and lists one record per CDR3 protein. The sample shows roughly 670,000 distinct CDR3 sequences, around 13% of them seen only once. The sample here was PBMCs from blood, taken around 14 days before vaccination. The source is a man aged 45-65 years who received an inactivated influenza vaccine.

CDR3: CASSLSPGNTEAFF. Written as DNA, the CDR3 is TGTGCCAGCAGCTTGTCTCCGGGGAACACTGAAGCTTTCTTT. This chain uses TRBV11-2 with TRBJ1-1; D unresolved. The germline CDR1 and CDR2 sequences are SGHAT and FQNNGV. The ends were cut back, 3 bases at V and 1 base at J, with 9 bases in the middle. The CDR3 sequence is 14 residues long.

The chain joins TRBV25-1 to TRBJ1-2; D ambiguous. CDR1 and CDR2 (germline): MGHDK, SYGVNS. This CDR3 is 13 amino acids long. V lost 4 bases and J lost 4, with 10 bases in between. CDR3 DNA: TGTGCCAGCAGTGTGGGCAGCTTCTATGGCTACACCTTC. Translation: CASSVGSFYGYTF.

This clonotype has more than one count but fewer than ten. The chain recombines TRBV15 with TRBJ2-1, with D unclear. The CDR3 is 12 residues long. Germline V CDR1 and CDR2: LNHNV, YYDKDF (reference sequence). The V gene lost 0 bases and the J gene lost 8 bases, with 5 bases spanning the gap. The CDR3 loop is CATSRDFDEQFF. CDR3 coding DNA: TGTGCCACCAGCAGAGATTTCGATGAGCAGTTCTTC.

This clonotype was found many times. V gene TRBV6-5 combines with J gene TRBJ2-2, with 7 nucleotides matching TRBD1. Germline lookup yields CDR1 MNHEY and CDR2 SVGAGI. There are 16 residues in the CDR3. J gave up 5 bases and V 5 bases, and 11 bases lay outside the gene matches. The CDR3 region is CASSTRQGYGTGELFF. The CDR3 bases are TGTGCCAGCAGTACTCGACAGGGCTACGGGACCGGGGAGCTGTTTTTT.

This clonotype came up a few times. This chain joins TRBV7-2 and TRBJ2-5, with unresolved D. This CDR3 region has 15 residues. Trimming stripped 5 bases from V and 5 bases from J, with 18 bases between. CDR1 is SGHTA, CDR2 FQGNSA, per germline. In DNA form, the CDR3 reads TGTGCCAGCAGCGAATTCAGGACCTCATGGGAGACCCAGTACTTC. Translating it yields CASSEFRTSWETQYF.

The chain combines TRBV28 with TRBJ1-2; no reliable D call. V lost 1 base and J lost 1, with 4 bases in between. Germline V gene lookup returns CDR1 MDHEN and CDR2 SYDVKM. This CDR3 is 13 amino acids long. This CDR3 reads CASSLSVNYGYTF. Written as DNA, the CDR3 is TGTGCCAGCAGTTTATCAGTTAACTATGGCTACACCTTC.

This chain connects TRBV28 to TRBJ2-5; 10 bases match TRBD1. The CDR3 loop spans 14 amino acids. V lost 8 bases and J lost 5; bases outside the gene matches: 8. CDR1 is MDHEN and CDR2 is SYDVKM in the germline V gene. The CDR3 sequence is CASQDRGRMETQYF. DNA of the CDR3: TGTGCCAGCCAAGACAGGGGGCGGATGGAGACCCAGTACTTC.

This clonotype showed up just a few times. The chain carries TRBV18 and TRBJ2-1; maybe TRBD2 (5 bases). The germline gives CDR1 KGHSH, CDR2 LQKENI. Trimming pared 3 bases from V and 4 bases from J, leaving 16 bases between. The CDR3 loop spans 16 amino acids. CDR3 in amino acids: CASSPRGAVVYNEQFF. The DNA for the CDR3 is TGTGCCAGCTCACCTCGTGGAGCGGTTGTATACAATGAGCAGTTCTTC.

This sequence joins TRBV6-1 and TRBJ2-1; 12 bases match TRBD1. Germline V gene lookup returns CDR1 MNHNS and CDR2 SASEGT. This CDR3 is 18 amino acids long. Trimming at V came to 6 bases and at J to 8 bases, leaving 17 bases not matched to a gene. The CDR3 region has the DNA TGTGCCAGCAGCACCCCGGGACAGGGGGCGCCCGCGGTCTATGAGCAGTTCTTC. It encodes CASSTPGQGAPAVYEQFF.

The CDR3 nucleotides read TGCAGTGCTATCTTCCCGAAGCAGGTGAGCTACGAGCAGTACTTC. Protein: CSAIFPKQVSYEQYF. This sequence joins TRBV20-1 and TRBJ2-7; no clear D. The V end lost 4 bases, the J end lost 3 bases, and 19 bases lay between the germline ends. This CDR3 has 15 amino acids. The germline gives CDR1 DFQATT, CDR2 SNEGSKA (reference sequence).

This clonotype was picked up many times. The V and J genes are TRBV4-2 and TRBJ2-1; D is ambiguous. This CDR3 comprises 15 residues. Deletions cut 4 bases from V and 0 bases from J, with 10 bases between. Per the germline V gene, CDR1 is LGHNA and CDR2 is YNFKEQ. The chain's CDR3 is CASSPTVSSYNEQFF. The CDR3 nucleotides are TGTGCCAGCAGCCCTACAGTAAGCTCCTACAATGAGCAGTTCTTC.

This chain joins TRBV12-3 or TRBV12-4 and TRBJ2-3, with D maybe TRBD1 (6 bases). Trimming removed 7 bases from V and 4 bases from J, with 21 bases in between. The CDR3 is 16 amino acids. The CDR3 reads CASKDDLQGNPDTQYF. As DNA, the CDR3 is TGTGCCAGCAAAGATGATTTGCAGGGGAACCCAGATACGCAGTATTTT.

Only a few counts were recorded for this clonotype. The chain's CDR3 is CAISRTGADIVGTDTQYF. CDR3 nucleotides: TGTGCCATCAGTCGGACAGGGGCCGATATAGTTGGCACAGATACGCAGTATTTT. This chain links TRBV10-3 with TRBJ2-3; 9 bases align to TRBD1. The CDR3 is made up of 18 amino acids. Looked up from germline, CDR1 is ENHRY and CDR2 is SYGVKD. V lost 5 bases to trimming and J lost 1 base; unmatched junction nucleotides: 13.

There are many counts of this clonotype. V gene TRBV5-1 combines with J gene TRBJ2-3; D is unresolved. Germline values: CDR1 SGHRS, CDR2 YFSETQ. Trimming stripped 0 bases from V and 1 base from J, with 6 bases between. CDR3 length: 14 amino acids. The chain's CDR3 is CASSLEVGTDTQYF. The CDR3 DNA reads as TGCGCCAGCAGCTTGGAGGTGGGCACAGATACGCAGTATTTT.

In this sample, this clonotype turned up a few times. Here the CDR3 reads CASSLRDIDTDTQYF. The CDR3 bases are TGTGCCAGCAGTTTACGGGATATAGACACAGATACGCAGTATTTT. J is TRBJ2-3 and V is TRBV12-3 or TRBV12-4; tentatively, D is TRBD2 (5 bases). Trimming took off 2 bases at V and 2 bases at J, with 11 bases between the two ends. The CDR3 has 15 amino acids.

V is TRBV5-4 and J is TRBJ1-2; D unclear. CDR1 SGHNT and CDR2 YYREEE come from the germline V gene (reference sequence). The CDR3 spans 15 residues. Trimming removed 4 bases from V and 3 bases from J, with 16 bases in between. The CDR3 region has the DNA TGTGCCAGCAGCCCATGGGAGTCGACATACTATGGCTACACCTTC. Protein product: CASSPWESTYYGYTF.

This clonotype was observed at least ten times. The chain joins TRBV15 to TRBJ2-7; TRBD1 agrees at 9 bases. The CDR3 is 14 residues long. With 4 bases clipped from V and 1 base from J, the junction kept 2 bases outside the gene matches. Germline V gene data show CDR1 as LNHNV and CDR2 as YYDKDF (reference sequence). The CDR3: CATSKTGGSYEQYF. DNA for the CDR3: TGTGCCACCAGCAAGACAGGGGGGTCCTACGAGCAGTACTTC.

This clonotype came up a few times. The gene calls are TRBV6-2 or TRBV6-3 and TRBJ2-7, with D uncertain. Germline-derived CDR1 and CDR2 are MNHEY and SVGEGT. CDR3 size: 14 residues. The V and J ends lost 4 bases and 2 bases respectively, with 12 bases between them. CDR3 residues: CASSFRTLTYEQYF. CDR3 coding DNA: TGTGCCAGCAGTTTTCGGACGCTCACCTACGAGCAGTACTTC.

The chain carries TRBV10-3 and TRBJ2-2; 15 positions agree with TRBD2. V shed 8 bases and J 6 bases; nucleotides not matched to a gene: 1. The CDR3 totals 14 residues. Germline V CDR1 and CDR2: ENHRY, SYGVKD. The chain's CDR3 is CAIGLAGGPGELFF. The DNA of the CDR3 is TGTGCCATCGGACTAGCGGGAGGGCCCGGGGAGCTGTTTTTT.

This clonotype appeared a few times. J is TRBJ1-2 and V is TRBV2; 7 bases agree with TRBD1. The CDR3 runs 14 residues. V dropped 10 bases and J dropped 4; count of bases not matched to a gene: 12. Germline CDR1 and CDR2: SNHLY and FYNNEI. The chain's CDR3 is CATPRQGFTYGYTF. DNA of the CDR3: TGTGCCACTCCGAGACAGGGATTCACCTATGGCTACACCTTC.

This clonotype was observed at least ten times. The CDR3 is CSASQLAGGNTDTQYF. The CDR3 DNA reads as TGCAGTGCTAGCCAACTAGCGGGAGGGAACACAGATACGCAGTATTTT. V is TRBV20-1 and J is TRBJ2-3; 13 bases fit TRBD2. The CDR3 totals 16 residues. V trimming: 3 bases; J trimming: 2 bases; junction bases outside the gene matches: 5. The germline V gene has CDR1 DFQATT and CDR2 SNEGSKA (reference sequence).

This clonotype was picked up a small number of times. V is TRBV11-1 and J is TRBJ2-3, with 14 bases fitting TRBD2. CDR1 is SGHAT, CDR2 FQDESV, per germline (reference sequence). Unmatched junction bases numbered 12, after V lost 5 bases and J lost 2 bases. The CDR3 has 19 residues. CDR3 sequence reads: CASSPGAAGLAGATDTQYF. The DNA of the CDR3 is TGTGCCAGCAGCCCCGGGGCAGCGGGACTAGCGGGGGCCACAGATACGCAGTATTTT. The variable domain in full, completed from reference TRBV11-1 and TRBJ2-3, reads EAEVAQSPRYKITEKSQAVAFWCDPISGHATLYWYRQILGQGPELLVQFQDESVVDDSQLPKDRFSAERLKGVDSTLKIQPAELGDSAMYLCASSPGAAGLAGATDTQYFGPGTRLTVL.

This clonotype appeared many times. This chain links TRBV6-2 or TRBV6-3 with TRBJ1-5; the D is unclear. This CDR3 is built from 15 residues. Germline lookup yields CDR1 MNHEY and CDR2 SVGEGT. Trimming cost V 0 bases and J 3 bases, with 9 bases left between them. The CDR3 loop is CASSYSEGYNQPQHF. CDR3 coding DNA: TGTGCCAGCAGTTACTCAGAGGGCTACAATCAGCCCCAGCATTTT.

The V call is TRBV6-2 or TRBV6-3, the J call TRBJ2-1; D perhaps matches TRBD2 (6 bases). This CDR3 is built from 15 residues. In germline, CDR1 is MNHEY, CDR2 SVGEGT. Trimming stripped 3 bases from V and 0 bases from J, with 9 bases between. Written as DNA, the CDR3 is TGTGCCAGCAGTTATCCGGGAGTCTCCTACAATGAGCAGTTCTTC. Translation: CASSYPGVSYNEQFF.

The chain carries TRBV6-5 and TRBJ2-1, with 9 bases aligning to TRBD2. Trimming took 0 bases from V and 1 from J; bases not matched to a gene: 7. This CDR3 has 18 amino acids. Germline CDR1 and CDR2: MNHEY and SVGAGI. The CDR3 nucleotides are TGTGCCAGCAGTTACTCACCAGGCGGGAGGGGATCCTACAATGAGCAGTTCTTC. Translating it yields CASSYSPGGRGSYNEQFF.

This chain uses TRBV10-3 with TRBJ2-6; 12 bases match TRBD1. Trimming removed 10 bases from V and 4 bases from J; junction bases left unmatched: 11. CDR1 ENHRY and CDR2 SYGVKD come from the germline V gene. The CDR3 has 17 amino acids. CDR3 amino acids: CATNPGQGASGANVLTF. The DNA for the CDR3 is TGTGCCACCAATCCGGGACAGGGGGCTTCCGGGGCCAACGTCCTGACTTTC.